This T cell receptor beta chain was retrieved from a study of blood T cell repertoires in COVID-19. Study details: Collection of acute and convalescent COVID-19 samples took place in the United States, Italy and Spain.

Clones were sequenced by immunoSEQ multiplex PCR, and TCRdb holds only the in-frame ones, with some missing. Found here are 200,000 or so clones, around 89% of them singletons; the top ten hold 2% to 3%. The CDR3 has 15 amino acids. The germline V gene encodes CDR1 ENHRY and CDR2 SYGVKD. V shed 5 bases and J shed 6 bases, with 20 bases lying between them. V gene TRBV10-3 combines with J gene TRBJ2-7; possibly TRBD2 for D (5 bases). The specimen was peripheral blood. This receptor was taken from a man aged 25-45 years with COVID-19, enrolled during active disease. In DNA form, the CDR3 reads TGTGCCATCAGTCCCCCATCCGGGGTTGCCGGCGAGCAGTACTTC. Translated: CAISPPSGVAGEQYF.